The rows below give T cell receptor beta chains drawn from one sample of a study of cytomegalovirus exposure and HLA in healthy donors. Profiling relied on immunoSEQ multiplex PCR, and the TCRdb table lists in-frame clones only, not all of them. The sample consists of 90,000 to 150,000 clones, almost 85% of them appearing once. The sample was PBMCs. The receptors were gathered from a woman under 30 in good health and CMV-seronegative. The CDR3 runs from the conserved cysteine through the conserved F or W. Each record gives: V gene, clone size, J gene, D gene, CDR3 protein, CDR3 DNA. D genes are given only for firm matches. Not every row has a clone size; where given, it reads once, few, many or a size class.

TRBV5-1	once	TRBJ1-1	.	CASSKDSTNTEAFF	TGCGCCAGCAGCAAGGACAGCACCAACACTGAAGCTTTCTTT
TRBV7-3	.	TRBJ2-3	TRBD2	CASSWSGGDTDTQYF	TGTGCCAGCAGCTGGAGCGGGGGGGACACAGATACGCAGTATTTT
TRBV5-1	.	TRBJ2-2	.	CASSQTSANTGELFF	TGCGCCAGCAGCCAGACATCGGCGAACACCGGGGAGCTGTTTTTT
TRBV29-1	.	TRBJ2-7	TRBD1	CSVADPGTGFYEQYF	TGCAGCGTGGCAGATCCCGGGACAGGCTTCTACGAGCAGTACTTC
TRBV6-5	.	TRBJ2-3	TRBD1	CAAKTGLSTDTQYF	TGTGCCGCTAAGACAGGGCTAAGCACAGATACGCAGTATTTT
TRBV6-1	.	TRBJ1-1	.	CASSVLKHIMNTEAFF	TGTGCCAGCAGTGTTCTGAAACATATCATGAACACTGAAGCTTTCTTT
TRBV30	.	TRBJ2-7	TRBD1	CAWSAYRGLSYEQYF	TGTGCCTGGAGTGCGTACAGGGGCCTCTCCTACGAGCAGTACTTC
TRBV7-9	few	TRBJ1-1	.	CASEGEENTEAFF	TGTGCCTCAGAGGGGGAAGAGAACACTGAAGCTTTCTTT
TRBV25-1	.	TRBJ2-3	TRBD2	CASSEYNRTSGTTDTQYF	TGTGCCAGCAGTGAATATAACAGGACTAGCGGGACGACAGATACGCAGTATTTT
TRBV30	.	TRBJ1-1	.	CASNRRNTEAFF	TGTGCCTCCAACAGGCGAAACACTGAAGCTTTCTTT
TRBV2	.	TRBJ1-1	.	CASSDPGEERGTEAFF	TGTGCCAGCAGTGACCCAGGCGAGGAAAGGGGGACTGAAGCTTTCTTT
TRBV2	.	TRBJ1-6	.	CASSDTSRGYNSPLHF	TGTGCCAGCAGTGATACCTCCAGGGGCTATAATTCACCCCTCCACTTT
TRBV25-1	.	TRBJ1-1	TRBD1	CASSPDRATEAFF	TGTGCCAGCAGCCCCGACAGGGCCACTGAAGCTTTCTTT
TRBV11-3	.	TRBJ1-2	.	CASSPSLGHNNYGYTF	TGTGCCAGCAGCCCTTCATTGGGGCACAATAACTATGGCTACACCTTC
TRBV9	.	TRBJ2-1	TRBD2	CASSVGGSGGAGEQFF	TGTGCCAGCAGCGTAGGGGGTAGCGGGGGGGCCGGTGAGCAGTTCTTC
TRBV11-1	.	TRBJ2-5	TRBD1	CASSPERQGAGEQYF	TGTGCCAGCAGTCCAGAACGACAGGGGGCTGGGGAGCAGTACTTC
TRBV27	once	TRBJ2-3	TRBD2	CASSYSGLAGATDTQYF	TGTGCCAGCAGTTACTCGGGACTAGCGGGAGCCACAGATACGCAGTATTTT
TRBV7-2	few	TRBJ2-3	TRBD2	CASSLELAGAEEDTQYF	TGTGCCAGCAGCTTAGAACTAGCGGGAGCCGAGGAGGATACGCAGTATTTT
TRBV7-8	.	TRBJ1-2	.	CASSLAAGRDGYTF	TGTGCCAGCAGCTTAGCGGCGGGGCGCGATGGCTACACCTTC
TRBV6-6	.	TRBJ1-1	.	CASSEGSEAFF	TGTGCCAGCAGTGAGGGATCTGAAGCTTTCTTT
TRBV6-1	.	TRBJ1-5	.	CASAWSTGGNQPQHF	TGTGCCAGCGCTTGGAGTACGGGTGGCAATCAGCCCCAGCATTTT
TRBV30	.	TRBJ2-7	TRBD1	CARGQGNEQYF	TGTGCCAGGGGACAGGGAAACGAGCAGTACTTC
TRBV6-1	.	TRBJ1-1	.	CASIAGTEAFF	TGTGCCAGCATCGCAGGCACTGAAGCTTTCTTT
TRBV2	.	TRBJ1-5	TRBD1	CASSQDRAANQPQHF	TGTGCCAGCAGTCAAGACAGGGCCGCCAATCAGCCCCAGCATTTT
TRBV5-1	.	TRBJ2-6	TRBD1	CASSLEGQGALRSGANGLTF	TGCGCCAGCAGCTTGGAGGGACAGGGGGCTTTACGCTCTGGGGCCAACGGCCTGACTTTC
TRBV18	.	TRBJ2-7	.	CASSPRRLSSYEQYF	TGTGCCAGCTCACCAAGGCGGCTATCCTCCTACGAGCAGTACTTC
TRBV5-6	.	TRBJ2-7	TRBD2	CASSAGLAGPAYEQYF	TGTGCCAGCAGCGCGGGACTAGCGGGTCCTGCCTACGAGCAGTACTTC
TRBV12-5	.	TRBJ2-1	TRBD2	CASVVGAGGNYNEQFF	TGTGCTAGTGTAGTCGGTGCGGGGGGGAATTACAATGAGCAGTTCTTC
TRBV15	.	TRBJ1-1	.	CATSREGLKNTEAFF	TGTGCCACCAGCAGAGAGGGACTTAAGAACACTGAAGCTTTCTTT
TRBV7-2	few	TRBJ2-1	.	CASSLGTRSSYNEQFF	TGTGCCAGCAGCTTAGGGACTCGCTCCTCTTACAATGAGCAGTTCTTC
TRBV6-1	.	TRBJ1-3	TRBD1	CASLWTGRGNTIYF	TGTGCCAGCCTCTGGACAGGGAGGGGAAACACCATATATTTT
TRBV7-9	.	TRBJ2-1	.	CASSTDRSPYNEQFF	TGTGCCAGCAGCACTGACAGAAGCCCCTACAATGAGCAGTTCTTC
TRBV4-1	.	TRBJ1-1	TRBD1	CASSQGTGSEYTEAFF	TGCGCCAGCAGCCAAGGGACAGGGTCGGAGTACACTGAAGCTTTCTTT